The clone carrying this T cell receptor beta chain was observed once. This entry belongs to a study of blood T cell repertoires in COVID-19. J was trimmed by 2 bases and V by 2 bases; bases with no gene match: 5. Germline values: CDR1 SGHTA, CDR2 FQGTGA. The CDR3 totals 15 residues. Using immunoSEQ multiplex PCR, the repertoire was profiled, and TCRdb retains in-frame clones only, with some absent. The repertoire holds 200,000 to 250,000 clones, with more than 80% as singletons. All enrollees were about 18 to 100 years old and from fewer than 30 US areas. The sequenced material came from PBMCs or T cells enriched from blood (not recorded which). The chain employs TRBV7-3 and TRBJ2-7; TRBD2 agrees at 8 bases. This TCR was recovered from a man in his forties who had recovered from COVID-19. The CDR3 bases are TGTGCCAGCAGCTTAGGGGTAGCGGGGCCCTACGAGCAGTACTTC. Protein: CASSLGVAGPYEQYF. Complete variable domain (other parts from reference TRBV7-3 and TRBJ2-7): GAGVSQTPSNKVTEKGKYVELRCDPISGHTALYWYRQSLGQGPEFLIYFQGTGAADDSGLPNDRFFAVRPEGSVSTLKIQRTERGDSAVYLCASSLGVAGPYEQYFGPGTRLTVT.